The rows below give T cell receptor beta chains drawn from one sample of a study of T cells after yellow fever vaccination. TCRdb re-called the 5' RACE reads through MiXCR, storing one row per CDR3 protein. Among some 170,000 distinct CDR3 sequences listed, roughly a tenth were seen once. Here the sequenced sample was CD8+ T cells sorted from PBMCs, taken 45 days after the yellow fever booster vaccination. These receptors all come from a man aged 18 to 29 who received the YFV17D yellow fever vaccine. CDR3s include the opening cysteine and the closing phenylalanine or tryptophan. The D gene is left open where the match is weak. Clone size is stated in some rows and not others, as once, few, many or a class when expanded.

-	TRBD2	TRBV6-2/TRBV6-3	TRBJ2-3	CASTRARGGLRDTQYF	TGTGCCAGCACCCGCGCCCGGGGGGGGTTGAGAGATACGCAGTATTTT
few	-	TRBV27	TRBJ1-1	CASSPGGGTWNTEAFF	TGTGCCAGCAGTCCCGGGGGTGGGACTTGGAACACTGAAGCTTTCTTT
-	-	TRBV11-2	TRBJ1-1	CASSLVPGSTEAFF	TGTGCCAGCAGCTTAGTACCGGGGTCGACTGAAGCTTTCTTT
many	-	TRBV18	TRBJ2-7	CASSPGTAAYEQYF	TGTGCCAGCTCACCCGGGACGGCGGCCTACGAGCAGTACTTC
few	-	TRBV5-1	TRBJ1-5	CASSVGLGGDQPQHF	TGCGCCAGCAGCGTGGGCCTGGGGGGTGATCAGCCCCAGCATTTT
-	-	TRBV6-5	TRBJ1-2	CASTSGDPLGYTF	TGTGCCAGTACCTCAGGGGATCCGCTCGGCTACACCTTC
-	-	TRBV9	TRBJ2-1	CASSVNFYNEQFF	TGTGCCAGCAGCGTTAACTTTTACAATGAGCAGTTCTTC
few	-	TRBV25-1	TRBJ2-2	CASAGTGDTGELFF	TGTGCCAGTGCGGGAACGGGGGACACCGGGGAGCTGTTTTTT
many	-	TRBV7-2	TRBJ1-5	CASSFTGRQQPQHF	TGTGCCAGCAGCTTCACAGGGAGACAACAGCCCCAGCATTTT
-	TRBD1	TRBV6-4	TRBJ2-3	CASSDGTGSADTQYF	TGTGCCAGCAGTGACGGGACAGGGAGCGCAGATACGCAGTATTTT
few	-	TRBV14	TRBJ1-2	CASSQLGDNYGYTF	TGTGCCAGCAGCCAACTGGGAGATAACTATGGCTACACCTTC
few	TRBD1	TRBV7-9	TRBJ1-2	CASSLTGGGYGYTF	TGTGCCAGCAGCTTAACAGGGGGCGGATATGGCTACACCTTC
many	TRBD1	TRBV5-1	TRBJ2-3	CASDAGTAFPDTQYF	TGCGCCAGCGACGCCGGGACAGCCTTCCCAGATACGCAGTATTTT
few	-	TRBV7-2	TRBJ2-1	CASSPYLNNEQFF	TGTGCCAGCAGCCCCTATCTTAACAATGAGCAGTTCTTC
many	-	TRBV10-3	TRBJ1-1	CAISATGPNEAFF	TGTGCCATCAGTGCAACAGGGCCCAATGAAGCTTTCTTT
many	-	TRBV7-9	TRBJ2-5	CASSLELEKETQYF	TGTGCCAGCAGCTTAGAACTAGAAAAAGAGACCCAGTACTTC
few	-	TRBV18	TRBJ1-2	CASSPELGAGGNGYTF	TGTGCCAGCTCACCAGAGCTGGGGGCGGGAGGAAATGGCTACACCTTC
-	-	TRBV12-5	TRBJ2-1	CASGLPLDGDNEQFF	TGTGCTAGTGGTTTGCCCCTGGACGGAGACAATGAGCAGTTCTTC
many	-	TRBV7-2	TRBJ2-1	CASSFGGDEQFF	TGTGCCAGCAGCTTTGGTGGGGATGAGCAGTTCTTC
few	TRBD1	TRBV3-1	TRBJ2-1	CASSPPLTGGEGEQFF	TGTGCCAGCAGCCCCCCATTGACAGGGGGTGAGGGTGAGCAGTTCTTC
-	TRBD1	TRBV7-2	TRBJ1-5	CASSNTGDQPQHF	TGTGCCAGCAGCAATACAGGGGATCAGCCCCAGCATTTT
few	TRBD2	TRBV5-4	TRBJ2-1	CASTSEAGGHKQFF	TGTGCCAGCACCTCTGAAGCGGGGGGACATAAGCAGTTCTTC
few	-	TRBV27	TRBJ2-4	CASSSPGAGAKNIQYF	TGTGCCAGCAGCTCCCCAGGTGCTGGGGCCAAAAACATTCAGTACTTC
few	-	TRBV4-1	TRBJ1-5	CASSHDPQGSQHF	TGCGCCAGCAGCCACGACCCCCAGGGTTCCCAGCATTTT
few	TRBD1	TRBV4-1	TRBJ1-1	CASSPLTGTVNTEAFF	TGCGCCAGCAGCCCTTTAACCGGGACAGTGAACACTGAAGCTTTCTTT
-	-	TRBV29-1	TRBJ2-2	CSGRRNTGELFF	TGCAGCGGCCGCAGGAACACCGGGGAGCTGTTTTTT
many	-	TRBV7-9	TRBJ1-4	CASSSGTDEKLFF	TGTGCCAGCAGCTCCGGGACGGATGAAAAACTGTTTTTT
-	-	TRBV20-1	TRBJ2-1	CSARDGEGAYNEQFF	TGCAGTGCTAGGGATGGGGAAGGAGCCTACAATGAGCAGTTCTTC
few	-	TRBV20-1	TRBJ1-1	CSAILVNTEAFF	TGCAGTGCTATCCTGGTGAACACTGAAGCTTTCTTT
-	-	TRBV23-1	TRBJ1-6	CASSRQHNSPLHF	TGCGCCAGCAGTCGACAGCATAATTCACCCCTCCACTTT
few	-	TRBV19	TRBJ1-5	CASSIRGIGQPQHF	TGTGCCAGTAGTATACGTGGGATCGGTCAGCCCCAGCATTTT
-	-	TRBV10-3	TRBJ2-1	CAIATGGNEQFF	TGTGCCATCGCGACAGGAGGCAATGAGCAGTTCTTC
few	TRBD1	TRBV29-1	TRBJ1-2	CSVRTGGDYGYTF	TGCAGCGTGAGGACAGGGGGAGACTATGGCTACACCTTC
few	-	TRBV9	TRBJ2-2	CASSVEGQGHGELFF	TGTGCCAGCAGCGTAGAGGGTCAGGGTCACGGGGAGCTGTTTTTT
-	-	TRBV6-5	TRBJ1-2	CASSFSVSYGYTF	TGTGCCAGCAGTTTCTCAGTTAGCTATGGCTACACCTTC
-	TRBD1	TRBV29-1	TRBJ2-2	CSVGDRDTGELFF	TGCAGCGTTGGGGACAGGGACACCGGGGAGCTGTTTTTT
-	-	TRBV11-2	TRBJ2-6	CASSFLPGANVLTF	TGTGCCAGCAGCTTTCTCCCTGGGGCCAACGTCCTGACTTTC
-	TRBD1	TRBV15	TRBJ2-5	CATSRTGGFETQYF	TGTGCCACCAGCAGGACAGGGGGCTTCGAGACCCAGTACTTC
few	-	TRBV2	TRBJ1-2	CASTNNRASYGYTF	TGTGCCAGCACCAACAACAGGGCTAGCTATGGCTACACCTTC
-	-	TRBV9	TRBJ2-6	CASSVGSYFSGANVLTF	TGTGCCAGCAGCGTGGGGAGCTATTTTTCTGGGGCCAACGTCCTGACTTTC
-	-	TRBV4-1	TRBJ2-1	CASSLTPNEQFF	TGCGCCAGCAGCCTTACCCCCAATGAGCAGTTCTTC
few	-	TRBV12-3/TRBV12-4	TRBJ2-2	CASKVAGHPGELFF	TGTGCCAGCAAGGTGGCAGGACACCCCGGGGAGCTGTTTTTT
-	-	TRBV29-1	TRBJ1-1	CSVAGDVRQF	TGCAGCGTTGCGGGGGACGTACGTCAATTT
-	TRBD1	TRBV7-2	TRBJ1-1	CASSFMSRGRRTEAFF	TGTGCCAGCAGCTTTATGTCGAGGGGGCGTCGGACTGAAGCTTTCTTT
many	-	TRBV5-1	TRBJ2-6	CASSFIDNVLTF	TGCGCCAGCAGCTTCATAGACAACGTCCTGACTTTC
-	-	TRBV27	TRBJ1-1	CASSLGDWNTEAFF	TGTGCCAGCAGTTTAGGAGACTGGAACACTGAAGCTTTCTTT
-	-	TRBV7-9	TRBJ1-5	CASSLGGINQPQHF	TGTGCCAGCAGCTTAGGGGGGATCAATCAGCCCCAGCATTTT
few	-	TRBV15	TRBJ2-1	CASRPISCRFF	TGTGCCAGCCGACCCATCTCCTGCAGGTTCTTC